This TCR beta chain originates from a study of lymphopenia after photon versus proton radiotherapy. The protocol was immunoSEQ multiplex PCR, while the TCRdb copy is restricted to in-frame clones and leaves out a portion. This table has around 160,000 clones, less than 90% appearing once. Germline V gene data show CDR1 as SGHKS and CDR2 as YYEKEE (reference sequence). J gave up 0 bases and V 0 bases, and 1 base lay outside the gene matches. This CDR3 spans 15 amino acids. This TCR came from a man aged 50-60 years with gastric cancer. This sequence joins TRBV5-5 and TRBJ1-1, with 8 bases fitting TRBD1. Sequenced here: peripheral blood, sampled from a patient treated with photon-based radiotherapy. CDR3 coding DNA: TGTGCCAGCAGCTTGGTGGACAGGGTGAACACTGAAGCTTTCTTT. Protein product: CASSLVDRVNTEAFF.